This record concerns one T cell receptor (beta chain) sequence. What it binds is unknown. The germline V and J ends were trimmed by 8 bases and 2 bases, with 8 bases remaining between them. The germline gives CDR1 SNHLY, CDR2 FYNNEI. The CDR3 runs to 12 residues. This specimen belongs to a study of T cell responses to AZD1222 COVID-19 vaccine. Points from the study as a whole: In all cases, repertoires were sampled only after the peak T cell response. Only a handful of AZD1222 recipients, six or seven in all, had baseline seropositivity. Receipt of two AZD1222 doses was followed by a rise in Spike-specific TCR breadth and depth. Donors, mostly white British, included more females; clonal diversity was possibly underestimated.

TCRdb keeps only in-frame clones here, not all; method: immunoSEQ multiplex PCR. The sample includes roughly 120,000 clones, around nine tenths seen only once; the top ten take about 2.4%. The sample in question was peripheral blood, obtained on day 0 of AZD1222 vaccination. The TCR sequence derives from an adult in good health. This chain connects TRBV2 to TRBJ2-3; no firm D call. In nucleotides, the CDR3 is TGTGCCAGCTCCCAAACCACAGATACGCAGTATTTT. Translating it yields CASSQTTDTQYF.